Sequencing of this T cell receptor beta chain was carried out in a study of memory CD4+ T cells and cytomegalovirus serostatus. Study-level findings and limits: Of 150 to 200 reported CMV TCRbeta sequences, 55 to 80 were found in memory CD4+ repertoires.

Trimming left V 6 bases short and J 6 bases short, with 14 bases between. Germline assignment: CDR1 MDHEN and CDR2 SYDVKM. The CDR3 runs to 13 residues. The repertoire was sequenced with immunoSEQ multiplex PCR; TCRdb's copy has only in-frame clones and lacks some. The table lists 50,000 to 65,000 clones, 60% to 80% of them singletons. Notes on this clone: Its antigen is not known.

Single viable CD3+CD4+CD8-CD45RO+ cells were sorted as the memory CD4+ T cells. Serostatus was set by detecting CMV pp150, pp28, p38, p52 IgG. CD4+ T cells were isolated by positive magnetic selection. This sequence joins TRBV28 and TRBJ1-2, with D unclear. Specimen: memory CD4+ T cells from blood. This TCR was sampled from an adult in good health and CMV-seronegative. The CDR3 DNA reads TGTGCCAGCAGATCCGGACCTTTAGATGGCTACACCTTC. Translation: CASRSGPLDGYTF.